The clone carrying this T cell receptor beta chain was picked up one time. These data originate in a study of blood T cell repertoires in COVID-19. The overall study: Samples taken during acute and convalescent COVID-19 were collected in the United States, Italy and Spain. PBMCs, B-cell-depleted T cells, or T cells provided the cDNA or gDNA that made up the material.

In the study's own analysis: Nucleated cell number was recorded as an estimate derived from reference gene primer amplification. Here immunoSEQ multiplex PCR was the method, and the copy in TCRdb shows in-frame clones only, minus some. Clone size and V and J calls were adopted from that table, with D and trimming inferred from the DNA. The data hold 250,000 or so clones, with around 80% observed a single time. Material: peripheral blood. This receptor was obtained from a woman of 80 years or more with acute or convalescent COVID-19.

The CDR3 reads CASSQIFYSGGLKNEQFF. The CDR3 nucleotides read TGTGCCAGCAGCCAAATTTTTTATAGCGGGGGTTTAAAGAATGAGCAGTTCTTC. The J gene is TRBJ2-1, the V gene TRBV3-1 (or the pseudogene TRBV3-2); TRBD2 matches at 9 bases. The CDR3 spans 18 residues. J gave up 7 bases and V 2 bases, and 15 bases lay outside the gene matches. Germline values: CDR1 LGHDT, CDR2 YNNKEL (reference sequence).